Listed here are 4 T cell receptor beta chains from one sample, sequenced in a study of CXCR3-negative and CXCR3-positive naive CD8 T cells (dated by TCRdb to the late 2010s). Broad study findings and their caveats: Compared with CXCR3-negative naive cells, CXCR3-positive naive cells had TRB CDR3s with higher hydrophobicity (lower Kidera factor 4), lower energy, and higher strength and volume indices.

This sample was sequenced with a NextSeq 550. The Human TCR Profiling Kit (MiLaboratory) was used to make UMI-labeled 5' RACE TRB cDNA libraries. The reads underwent TCRdb reprocessing, giving one record for each CDR3 protein sequence and no DNA. This sample's listing comprises about 98,000 distinct CDR3 sequences. Less than 1.1% of the sample goes to the ten largest clones. These TCRs are of unknown antigen specificity. Sample: naive CXCR3+ CD8+ T cells from blood. The cell subset or site label corresponds to: CD45RO-CCR7+CD27+CD95- naive CD8+ T cells expressing CXCR3 (TNR3+). The receptor set was obtained from a human donor in good health. Some clones in this sample may be carry-over from other donors' samples.

The chain uses TRBV7-6 and TRBJ1-1; TCRdb lists TRBD1, though no DNA is available to test this call. The CDR3 sequence is 15 residues long. The germline V gene has CDR1 SGHVS and CDR2 FNYEAQ. CDR3 loop: CASSLTPAENTEAFF. The full variable domain, rest sourced from reference TRBV7-6 and TRBJ1-1, is GAGVSQSPRYKVTKRGQDVALRCDPISGHVSLYWYRQALGQGPEFLTYFNYEAQQDKSGLPNDRFSAERPEGSISTLTIQRTEQRDSAMYRCASSLTPAENTEAFFGQGTRLTVV.

V usage is TRBV28 and J usage is TRBJ1-5. Germline loops: CDR1 MDHEN, CDR2 SYDVKM. The CDR3 runs to 14 residues. Here the CDR3 reads CASSLLVSNQPQHF.

The chain employs TRBV29-1 and TRBJ2-2; no DNA is available, so the TRBD1 call from TCRdb remains unchecked. Per the germline V gene, CDR1 is SQVTM and CDR2 is ANQGSEA. There are 13 residues in the CDR3. The CDR3 region is CSVGTVNTGELFF.

The rearrangement joins TRBV6-6 to TRBJ2-3; no DNA is available, so the TRBD1 call from TCRdb remains unchecked. The CDR3 covers 18 residues. Germline V lookup: CDR1 MNHNY, CDR2 SVGAGI (reference sequence). This CDR3 reads CASRPLSGQGGLADTQYF.